These 10 T cell receptor beta chains were all obtained from the same sample, sequenced in a study of CXCR3-negative and CXCR3-positive naive CD8 T cells. Overall study findings and caveats: Naive cells with CXCR3 showed TRB CDR3s that were more hydrophobic than those in CXCR3-negative naive cells.

The libraries of TRB cDNA were prepared using 5' RACE with UMI labels. TCRdb derives one entry per CDR3 protein from the 5' RACE reads, leaving out DNA. The sample holds about 4,700 distinct CDR3 sequences. What these receptors recognize is not known. Sample: naive CXCR3+ CD8+ T cells from blood. Subset: CD45RO-CCR7+CD27+CD95- naive CD8+ T cells expressing CXCR3 (TNR3+). The source is a human donor in good health. Some clones in this sample may be carry-over from other donors' samples.

This chain connects TRBV5-1 to TRBJ2-7. Per the germline V gene, CDR1 is SGHRS and CDR2 is YFSETQ. The CDR3 loop spans 13 amino acids. CDR3 sequence reads: CASSPDGLEEQYF.

V usage is TRBV29-1 and J usage is TRBJ2-3. Germline-derived CDR1 and CDR2 are SQVTM and ANQGSEA. The CDR3 runs 11 residues. The CDR3 here is CSGWDTDTQYF.

Its frequency marks this clonotype as medium-sized (0.01 to 0.1%). The chain couples TRBV29-1 to TRBJ2-1; TCRdb returns TRBD2, unconfirmable since there is no DNA. Germline loops: CDR1 SQVTM, CDR2 ANQGSEA. The CDR3 consists of 14 residues. The CDR3 spells CSVEEGLAYNEQFF.

Its frequency marks this clonotype as medium-sized. V gene TRBV15 combines with J gene TRBJ2-1; the TCRdb D gene call, TRBD1, has no DNA to confirm it. The length of the CDR3 is 16 residues. CDR1 is LNHNV and CDR2 is YYDKDF in the germline V gene (reference sequence). The CDR3 is CATTDGTGVYYNEQFF.

The chain joins TRBV12-3 or TRBV12-4 to TRBJ2-7; the TCRdb D gene call, TRBD1, has no DNA to confirm it. CDR3 length: 12 amino acids. CDR3 amino acids: CASGDRVYEQYF.

V and J are TRBV7-9 and TRBJ2-1; TCRdb calls TRBD1, which cannot be checked without DNA. The germline V gene has CDR1 SEHNR and CDR2 FQNEAQ (reference sequence). The CDR3 is made up of 13 amino acids. CDR3 residues: CASSRGSGNEQFF.

The rearrangement joins TRBV20-1 to TRBJ2-2. The CDR3 extends over 13 amino acids. Germline CDR1 reads DFQATT; CDR2 reads SNEGSKA (reference sequence). This CDR3 is CSARAALLGELFF.

The J gene is TRBJ1-2, the V gene TRBV5-1. Germline CDR1 is SGHRS and CDR2 is YFSETQ. The CDR3 is 16 residues long. The CDR3 region is CASSTAPGTSNYGYTF.

The V gene is TRBV5-1, the J gene TRBJ2-1. In germline, CDR1 is SGHRS, CDR2 YFSETQ. CDR3 size: 15 residues. The CDR3 protein is CASSLSGSSYNEQFF.

This clonotype counts as medium-sized by frequency. The J gene is TRBJ1-1, the V gene TRBV18. In germline, CDR1 is KGHSH, CDR2 LQKENI. This CDR3 has 16 amino acids. CDR3 protein: CASSPLPEPRDTEAFF.